These 30 T cell receptor beta chains originate from one sample sequenced in a study of PD-L1 blockade in urothelial cancer. Clones were sequenced by immunoSEQ multiplex PCR, and TCRdb holds only the in-frame ones, with some missing. The data contain more than 35,000 clones, around 80% of them seen just once; the ten biggest clones take up approximately 3%. Sequenced here: PBMCs, sampled around atezolizumab (anti-PD-L1) treatment. All receptors derive from a man in his 70s with urothelial cancer.

This chain uses TRBV7-2 with TRBJ2-2, with D uncertain. Between the trimmed V and J ends, which lost 3 bases and 7 bases, there was a span of 3 bases. The length of the CDR3 is 11 residues. The germline gives CDR1 SGHTA, CDR2 FQGNSA. This CDR3 reads CASSFGGELFF. The DNA for the CDR3 is TGTGCCAGCAGCTTCGGCGGGGAGCTGTTTTTT.

This clone was recorded only once. This chain links TRBV7-9 with TRBJ2-3; 7 bases are shared with TRBD2. The CDR3 loop spans 18 amino acids. Germline V gene lookup returns CDR1 SEHNR and CDR2 FQNEAQ (reference sequence). J gave up 0 bases and V 1 base, and 10 bases lay outside the gene matches. As DNA, the CDR3 is TGTGCCAGCAGCTTAGGTCGGGGAGCGGGAACTAGCACAGATACGCAGTATTTT. This translates into CASSLGRGAGTSTDTQYF.

This clone was observed a handful of times. The chain recombines TRBV7-9 with TRBJ2-2; maybe TRBD1 (6 bases). Trimming left V 10 bases short and J 6 bases short, with 12 bases between. This CDR3 is 12 amino acids long. The V gene's germline CDR1 is SEHNR and CDR2 FQNEAQ (reference sequence). The CDR3 here is CAIGQGPGELFF. CDR3 DNA: TGTGCCATCGGCCAGGGGCCCGGGGAGCTGTTTTTT.

The CDR3 is CAISEPYGTASTDTQYF. As DNA, the CDR3 is TGTGCCATCAGTGAGCCATACGGGACAGCCAGCACAGATACGCAGTATTTT. The chain couples TRBV10-3 to TRBJ2-3, with 7 bases aligning to TRBD1. The CDR3 sequence is 17 residues long. Trimming removed 2 bases from V and 0 bases from J; junction bases left unmatched: 8. Looked up from germline, CDR1 is ENHRY and CDR2 is SYGVKD.

The V call is TRBV19, the J call TRBJ1-2; 8 bases line up with TRBD1. Germline lookup yields CDR1 LNHDA and CDR2 SQIVND (reference sequence). J was trimmed by 4 bases and V by 3 bases; bases with no gene match: 4. The CDR3 is 14 amino acids. Here the CDR3 reads CASSIVGQGYGYTF. CDR3 DNA sequence: TGTGCCAGTAGTATTGTAGGACAGGGCTATGGCTACACCTTC.

Sample share makes this clone medium-sized. In DNA, the CDR3 is TGTGCCAGCAGTTCCCTGACAGCGAGCTCCTACAATGAGCAGTTCTTC. Amino acids: CASSSLTASSYNEQFF. The rearrangement links TRBV28 to TRBJ2-1; D is perhaps TRBD1 (5 bases). The CDR3 consists of 16 residues. The V gene's germline CDR1 is MDHEN and CDR2 SYDVKM. Trimming cost V 4 bases and J 0 bases, with 13 bases left between them.

The chain joins TRBV4-3 to TRBJ1-5; no reliable D call. Germline V lookup: CDR1 LGHNA, CDR2 YSLEER. The CDR3 is made up of 15 amino acids. V dropped 0 bases and J dropped 6 bases, with 12 bases sitting between them. CDR3 DNA: TGCGCCAGCAGCCAAGAATTTTCCGGAGGTCAGCCCCAGCATTTT. It encodes CASSQEFSGGQPQHF.

DNA for the CDR3: TGTGCCAGCAGCCCCAGGGGGACTCGCAATCAGCCCCAGCATTTT. This gives the protein CASSPRGTRNQPQHF. The chain couples TRBV7-8 to TRBJ1-5, with 7 bases that match TRBD1. The CDR3 consists of 15 residues. Germline trimming cut 5 bases from V and 2 bases from J; bases unmatched to any gene: 6. Germline assignment: CDR1 SGHVS and CDR2 FQNEAQ.

The chain employs TRBV29-1 and TRBJ2-5; D possibly corresponds to TRBD2 (6 bases). V gave up 3 bases and J gave up 4 bases, with 15 bases separating them. The CDR3 has 14 residues. CDR1 and CDR2 (germline): SQVTM, ANQGSEA. The CDR3 sequence: CSVEFGGVGETQYF. The CDR3 DNA sequence: TGCAGCGTTGAGTTCGGAGGGGTAGGAGAGACCCAGTACTTC.

This clone was recorded a few times. This chain joins TRBV7-9 and TRBJ1-6; D not resolved. Germline CDR1 is SEHNR and CDR2 is FQNEAQ (reference sequence). This CDR3 spans 13 amino acids. Trimming pared 7 bases from V and 6 bases from J, leaving 10 bases between. Here the CDR3 reads CASNPGSNSPLHF. The CDR3 DNA reads TGTGCCAGCAACCCCGGGAGTAATTCACCCCTCCACTTT.

This clone was observed a single time. The chain has TRBV5-1 and TRBJ2-3, with a tentative D call TRBD2 (5 bases). CDR3 length: 14 residues. Per germline, CDR1 SGHRS and CDR2 YFSETQ. Trimming removed 1 base at V and 2 bases at J, with 8 bases between. CDR3 in amino acids: CASSLFRDTDTQYF. The CDR3 DNA sequence: TGCGCCAGCAGCTTGTTCCGGGACACAGATACGCAGTATTTT.

The rearrangement links TRBV6-6 to TRBJ1-1, with 8 bases aligning to TRBD1. Germline assignment: CDR1 MNHNY and CDR2 SVGAGI (reference sequence). CDR3 length: 15 residues. With V trimmed by 4 bases and J by 1 base, 5 bases remained unmatched. CDR3 region: CASSSDRVENTEAFF. DNA for the CDR3: TGTGCCAGCAGTTCGGACAGGGTTGAGAACACTGAAGCTTTCTTT.

This chain joins TRBV10-3 and TRBJ2-5; 8 bases are shared with TRBD2. The CDR3 has 13 amino acids. Germline assignment: CDR1 ENHRY and CDR2 SYGVKD. After removal of 10 bases from V and 4 bases from J, the junction contained 8 bases not matched to a gene. Here the CDR3 reads CATSGGALETQYF. In DNA form, the CDR3 reads TGTGCCACCTCGGGAGGGGCTCTAGAGACCCAGTACTTC.

V and J are TRBV5-1 and TRBJ1-1, with a possible D match to TRBD1 (6 bases). V shed 4 bases and J shed 1 base, with 14 bases lying between them. This CDR3 spans 15 amino acids. Germline V gene lookup returns CDR1 SGHRS and CDR2 YFSETQ. CDR3 sequence reads: CASSLQGFSNTEAFF. The CDR3 DNA sequence: TGCGCCAGCAGCCTGCAGGGGTTCTCGAACACTGAAGCTTTCTTT.

V is TRBV4-1 and J is TRBJ1-3; unclear D gene. The V gene's germline CDR1 is MGHRA and CDR2 YSYEKL. V lost 1 base and J lost 3, with 7 bases in between. CDR3 size: 14 residues. The DNA for the CDR3 is TGCGCCAGCAGCCAAGGTCCAGGTGGAAACACCATATATTTT. Translation gives CASSQGPGGNTIYF.

This chain connects TRBV29-1 to TRBJ2-3, with 8 bases fitting TRBD2. Germline-derived CDR1 and CDR2 are SQVTM and ANQGSEA. CDR3 length: 14 amino acids. V trimming: 4 bases; J trimming: 1 base; junction bases outside the gene matches: 4. In DNA, the CDR3 is TGCAGCGTTGCAGCAGCGGGGGGCACAGATACGCAGTATTTT. This gives the protein CSVAAAGGTDTQYF.

J is TRBJ2-7 and V is TRBV19; possibly TRBD1 for D (7 bases). Trimming pared 4 bases from V and 2 bases from J, leaving 18 bases between. CDR1 LNHDA and CDR2 SQIVND come from the germline V gene (reference sequence). There are 16 residues in the CDR3. CDR3: CASSRPGAGGTYEQYF. The CDR3, as DNA: TGTGCCAGTAGTAGGCCCGGTGCAGGGGGGACCTACGAGCAGTACTTC. Using reference TRBV19 and TRBJ2-7 for the parts outside the CDR3, the full variable domain is DGGITQSPKYLFRKEGQNVTLSCEQNLNHDAMYWYRQDPGQGLRLIYYSQIVNDFQKGDIAEGYSVSREKKESFPLTVTSAQKNPTAFYLCASSRPGAGGTYEQYFGPGTRLTVT.

The V and J genes are TRBV19 and TRBJ1-5; 9 bases line up with TRBD1. Germline CDR1 LNHDA, CDR2 SQIVND (reference sequence). CDR3 size: 17 residues. V was pared by 7 bases and J by 0 bases, with 10 bases of the junction left unmatched. The CDR3 region is CASKDRGPGGSNQPQHF. CDR3 nucleotide sequence: TGTGCCAGTAAGGACAGGGGCCCCGGAGGTAGCAATCAGCCCCAGCATTTT.

A remark on this clone: Different DNA sequences within this sample yield the same CDR3. The chain links TRBV19 to TRBJ2-1; a possible D gene is TRBD2 (6 bases). The germline CDR1 and CDR2 sequences are LNHDA and SQIVND (reference sequence). The germline V and J ends were trimmed by 2 bases and 6 bases, with 11 bases remaining between them. The CDR3 extends over 14 amino acids. This chain's CDR3 is CASSITGVGNEQFF. For the CDR3, the DNA is TGTGCCAGTAGTATAACGGGGGTAGGCAATGAGCAGTTCTTC.

The chain combines TRBV28 with TRBJ1-5, with D perhaps TRBD1 (5 bases). V gave up 8 bases and J gave up 3 bases, with 14 bases separating them. The CDR3 contains 14 residues. In germline, CDR1 is MDHEN, CDR2 SYDVKM. CDR3 in DNA: TGTGCCAGCCGTGGGGGGTCCTCCAATCAGCCCCAGCATTTT. Its protein product is CASRGGSSNQPQHF.

DNA for the CDR3: TGTGCCAGCAGTGACCAGGACAGGGCATTTGGAAACACCATATATTTT. Encoded protein: CASSDQDRAFGNTIYF. V and J are TRBV6-1 and TRBJ1-3, with 8 nucleotides matching TRBD1. CDR3 length equals 16 residues. Trimming took 3 bases from V and 3 from J; bases not matched to a gene: 7. Germline V lookup: CDR1 MNHNS, CDR2 SASEGT.

V is TRBV7-2 and J is TRBJ1-6; 7 positions match TRBD1. Per the germline V gene, CDR1 is SGHTA and CDR2 is FQGNSA. The length of the CDR3 is 15 residues. V was clipped by 6 bases and J by 8 bases; unmatched bases: 10. The CDR3 DNA follows: TGTGCCAGCAGTCTGGAGCACAGGGGCGATTCACCCCTCCACTTT. Translating it yields CASSLEHRGDSPLHF.

The chain employs TRBV19 and TRBJ1-5; tentatively, D is TRBD1 (6 bases). Germline CDR1 LNHDA, CDR2 SQIVND (reference sequence). V gave up 6 bases and J gave up 3 bases, with 9 bases separating them. CDR3 length equals 13 residues. CDR3 nucleotide sequence: TGTGCCAGTAGGGACAGTCACAATCAGCCCCAGCATTTT. Translation gives CASRDSHNQPQHF. Supplemented by reference TRBV19 and TRBJ1-5, the full variable domain reads DGGITQSPKYLFRKEGQNVTLSCEQNLNHDAMYWYRQDPGQGLRLIYYSQIVNDFQKGDIAEGYSVSREKKESFPLTVTSAQKNPTAFYLCASRDSHNQPQHFGDGTRLSIL.

This rearrangement joins TRBV5-5 to TRBJ1-5, with D tentatively TRBD1 (5 bases). The V gene lost 2 bases and the J gene lost 7 bases, with 10 bases spanning the gap. Germline V lookup: CDR1 SGHKS, CDR2 YYEKEE (reference sequence). The CDR3 loop spans 13 amino acids. The CDR3 sequence is CASSFNGGQPQHF. CDR3 DNA: TGTGCCAGCAGCTTCAACGGGGGACAGCCCCAGCATTTT.

The chain is built from TRBV2 and TRBJ1-5, with TRBD1 matching 7 bases. This CDR3 has 16 amino acids. The germline CDR1 and CDR2 sequences are SNHLY and FYNNEI. V was pared by 4 bases and J by 9 bases, with 15 bases of the junction left unmatched. CDR3 in amino acids: CASSGVGTEGKRPQHF. CDR3 nucleotides: TGTGCCAGCAGTGGAGTGGGGACAGAGGGGAAGCGGCCCCAGCATTTT.

This chain connects TRBV5-5 to TRBJ1-1; TRBD1 matches at 8 bases. Germline CDR1 is SGHKS and CDR2 is YYEKEE (reference sequence). The V segment lost 2 bases and the J segment 4 bases; nucleotides outside the gene matches: 1. The CDR3 loop spans 13 amino acids. The CDR3 region is CASSLTGGTEAFF. The CDR3 region has the DNA TGTGCCAGCAGCTTAACAGGGGGCACTGAAGCTTTCTTT.

The chain is built from TRBV19 and TRBJ1-1; tentatively, D is TRBD1 (5 bases). V was cut by 5 bases and J by 3 bases, with 13 bases left in between. CDR3 size: 14 residues. Germline loops: CDR1 LNHDA, CDR2 SQIVND (reference sequence). The CDR3 loop is CASSSQAGYTEAFF. The DNA for the CDR3 is TGTGCCAGTAGTTCACAGGCGGGGTACACTGAAGCTTTCTTT.

As for this clone: Mismatch with germline at one junction end may stem from a read error. This sequence joins TRBV6-1 and TRBJ2-7; TRBD2 is a possible D gene (5 bases). This CDR3 is 12 amino acids long. The germline CDR1 and CDR2 sequences are MNHNS and SASEGT. The CDR3, as DNA: TGTGCCGGCAGTGACCTTTGGGAGGAGCAGTACTTC. Translation: CAGSDLWEEQYF.

The V gene is TRBV5-1, the J gene TRBJ2-5; 8 nucleotides match TRBD1. This CDR3 comprises 16 residues. Germline trimming cut 1 base from V and 4 bases from J; bases unmatched to any gene: 9. Germline CDR1 SGHRS, CDR2 YFSETQ. CDR3 region: CASSLNGQGPSETQYF. CDR3 nucleotides: TGCGCCAGCAGCTTGAACGGACAGGGCCCTTCAGAGACCCAGTACTTC.

The chain couples TRBV14 to TRBJ2-1; TRBD2 matches at 14 bases. This CDR3 comprises 14 residues. Germline V lookup: CDR1 SGHDN, CDR2 FVKESK. With 4 bases clipped from V and 12 bases from J, the junction kept 5 bases outside the gene matches. CDR3 in DNA: TGTGCCAGCAGCCCGGGACTAGCGGGAGTGCGGCAGTTCTTC. Encoded protein: CASSPGLAGVRQFF.